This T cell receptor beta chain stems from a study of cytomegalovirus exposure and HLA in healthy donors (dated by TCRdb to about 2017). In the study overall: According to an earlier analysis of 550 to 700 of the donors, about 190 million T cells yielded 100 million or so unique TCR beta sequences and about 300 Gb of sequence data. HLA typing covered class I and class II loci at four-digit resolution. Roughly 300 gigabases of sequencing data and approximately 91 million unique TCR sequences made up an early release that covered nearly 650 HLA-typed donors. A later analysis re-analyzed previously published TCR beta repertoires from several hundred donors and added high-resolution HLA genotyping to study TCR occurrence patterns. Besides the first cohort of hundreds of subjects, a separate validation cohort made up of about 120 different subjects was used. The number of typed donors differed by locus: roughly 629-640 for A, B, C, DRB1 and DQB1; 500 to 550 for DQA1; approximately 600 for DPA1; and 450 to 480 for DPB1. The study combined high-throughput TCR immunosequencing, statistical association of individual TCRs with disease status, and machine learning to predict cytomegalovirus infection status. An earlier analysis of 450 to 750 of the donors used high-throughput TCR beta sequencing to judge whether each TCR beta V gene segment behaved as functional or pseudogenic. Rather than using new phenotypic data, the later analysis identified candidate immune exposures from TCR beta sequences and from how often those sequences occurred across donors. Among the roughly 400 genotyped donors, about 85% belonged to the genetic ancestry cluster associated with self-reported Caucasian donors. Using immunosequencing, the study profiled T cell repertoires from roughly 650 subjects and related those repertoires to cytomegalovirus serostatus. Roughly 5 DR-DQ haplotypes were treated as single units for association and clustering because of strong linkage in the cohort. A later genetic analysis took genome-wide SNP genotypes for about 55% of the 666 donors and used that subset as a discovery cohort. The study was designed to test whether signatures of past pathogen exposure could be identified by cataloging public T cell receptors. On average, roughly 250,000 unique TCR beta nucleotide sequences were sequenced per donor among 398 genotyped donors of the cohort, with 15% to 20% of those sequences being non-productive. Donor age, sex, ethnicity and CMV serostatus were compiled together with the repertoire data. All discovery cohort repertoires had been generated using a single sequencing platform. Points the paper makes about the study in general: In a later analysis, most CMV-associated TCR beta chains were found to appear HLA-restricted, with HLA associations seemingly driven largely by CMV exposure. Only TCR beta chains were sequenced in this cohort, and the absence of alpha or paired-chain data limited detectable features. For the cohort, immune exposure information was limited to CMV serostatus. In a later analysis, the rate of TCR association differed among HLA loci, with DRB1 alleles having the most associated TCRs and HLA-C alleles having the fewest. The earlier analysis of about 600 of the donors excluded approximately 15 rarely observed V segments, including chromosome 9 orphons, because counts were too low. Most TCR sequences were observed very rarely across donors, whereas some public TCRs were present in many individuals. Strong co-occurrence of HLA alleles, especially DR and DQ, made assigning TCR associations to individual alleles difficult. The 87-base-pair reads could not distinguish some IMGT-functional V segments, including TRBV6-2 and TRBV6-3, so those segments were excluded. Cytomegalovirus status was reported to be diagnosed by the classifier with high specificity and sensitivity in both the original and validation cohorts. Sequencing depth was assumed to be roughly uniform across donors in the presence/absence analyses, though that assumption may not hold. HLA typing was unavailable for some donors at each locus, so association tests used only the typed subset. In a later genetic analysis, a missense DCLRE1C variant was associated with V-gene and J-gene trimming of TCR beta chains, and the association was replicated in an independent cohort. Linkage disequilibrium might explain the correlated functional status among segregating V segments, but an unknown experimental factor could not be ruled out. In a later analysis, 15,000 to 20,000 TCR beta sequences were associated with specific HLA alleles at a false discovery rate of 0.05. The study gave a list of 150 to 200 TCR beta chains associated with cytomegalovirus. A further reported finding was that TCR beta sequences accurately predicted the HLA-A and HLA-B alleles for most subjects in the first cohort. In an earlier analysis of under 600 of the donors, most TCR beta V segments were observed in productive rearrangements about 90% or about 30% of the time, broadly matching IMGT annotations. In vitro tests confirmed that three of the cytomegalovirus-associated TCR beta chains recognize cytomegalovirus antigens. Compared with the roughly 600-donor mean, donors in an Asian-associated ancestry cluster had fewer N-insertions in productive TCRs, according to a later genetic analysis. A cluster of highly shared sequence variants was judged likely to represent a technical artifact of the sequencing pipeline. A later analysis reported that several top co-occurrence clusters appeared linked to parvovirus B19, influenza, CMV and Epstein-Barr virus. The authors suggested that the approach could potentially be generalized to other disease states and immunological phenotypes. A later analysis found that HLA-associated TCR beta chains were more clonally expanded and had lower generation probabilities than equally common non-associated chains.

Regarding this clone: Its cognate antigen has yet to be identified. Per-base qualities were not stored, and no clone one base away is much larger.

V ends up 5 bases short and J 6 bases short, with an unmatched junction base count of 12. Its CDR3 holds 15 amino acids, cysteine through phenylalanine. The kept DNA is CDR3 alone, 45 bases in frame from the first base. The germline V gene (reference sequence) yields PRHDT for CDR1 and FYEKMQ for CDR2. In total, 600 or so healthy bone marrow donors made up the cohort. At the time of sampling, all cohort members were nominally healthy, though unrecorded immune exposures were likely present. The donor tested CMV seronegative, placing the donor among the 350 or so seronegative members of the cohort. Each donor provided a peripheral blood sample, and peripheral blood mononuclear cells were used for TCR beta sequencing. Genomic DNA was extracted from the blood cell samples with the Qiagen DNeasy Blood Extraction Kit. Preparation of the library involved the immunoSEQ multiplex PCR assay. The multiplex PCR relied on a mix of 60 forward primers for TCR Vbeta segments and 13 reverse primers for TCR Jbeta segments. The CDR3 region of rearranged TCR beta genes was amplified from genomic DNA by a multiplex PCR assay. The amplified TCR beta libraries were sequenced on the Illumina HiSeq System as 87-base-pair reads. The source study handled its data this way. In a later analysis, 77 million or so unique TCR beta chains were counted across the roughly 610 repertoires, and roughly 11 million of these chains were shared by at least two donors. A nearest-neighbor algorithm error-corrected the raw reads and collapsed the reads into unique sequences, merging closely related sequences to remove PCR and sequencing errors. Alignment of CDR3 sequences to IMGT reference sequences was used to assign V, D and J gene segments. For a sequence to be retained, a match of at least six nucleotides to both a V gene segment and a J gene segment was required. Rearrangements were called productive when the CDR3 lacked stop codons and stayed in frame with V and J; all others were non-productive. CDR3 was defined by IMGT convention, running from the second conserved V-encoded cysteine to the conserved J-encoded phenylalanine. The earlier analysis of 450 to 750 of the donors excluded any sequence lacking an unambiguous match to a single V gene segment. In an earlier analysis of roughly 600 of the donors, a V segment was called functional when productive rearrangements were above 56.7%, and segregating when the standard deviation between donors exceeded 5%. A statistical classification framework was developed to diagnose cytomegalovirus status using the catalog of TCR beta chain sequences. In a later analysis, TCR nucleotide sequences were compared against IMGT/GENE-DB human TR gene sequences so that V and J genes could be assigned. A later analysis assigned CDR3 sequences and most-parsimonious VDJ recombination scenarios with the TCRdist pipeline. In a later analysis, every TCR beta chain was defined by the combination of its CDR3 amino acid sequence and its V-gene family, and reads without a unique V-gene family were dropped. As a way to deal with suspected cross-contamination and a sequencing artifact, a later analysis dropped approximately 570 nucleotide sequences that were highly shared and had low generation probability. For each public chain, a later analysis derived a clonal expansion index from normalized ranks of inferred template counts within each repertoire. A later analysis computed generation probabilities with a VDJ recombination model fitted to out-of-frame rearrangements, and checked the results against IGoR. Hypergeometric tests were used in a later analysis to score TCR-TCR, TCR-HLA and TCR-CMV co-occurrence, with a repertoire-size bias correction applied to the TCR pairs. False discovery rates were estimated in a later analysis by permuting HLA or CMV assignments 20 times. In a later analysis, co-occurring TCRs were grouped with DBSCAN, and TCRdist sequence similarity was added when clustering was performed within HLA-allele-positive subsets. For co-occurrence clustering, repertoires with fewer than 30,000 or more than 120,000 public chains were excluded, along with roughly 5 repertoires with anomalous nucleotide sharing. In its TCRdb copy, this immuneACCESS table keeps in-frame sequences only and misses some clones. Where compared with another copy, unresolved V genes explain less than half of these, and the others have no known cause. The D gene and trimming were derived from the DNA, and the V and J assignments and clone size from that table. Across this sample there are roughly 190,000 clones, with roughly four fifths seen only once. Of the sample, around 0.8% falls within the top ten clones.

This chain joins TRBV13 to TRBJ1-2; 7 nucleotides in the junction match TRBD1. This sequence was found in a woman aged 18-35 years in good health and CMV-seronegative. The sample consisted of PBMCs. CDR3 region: CASSTYRQGLDGYTF. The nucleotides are TGTGCCAGCAGCACGTACCGACAGGGCTTAGATGGCTACACCTTC. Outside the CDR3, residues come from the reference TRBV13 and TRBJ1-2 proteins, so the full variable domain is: AAGVIQSPRHLIKEKRETATLKCYPIPRHDTVYWYQQGPGQDPQFLISFYEKMQSDKGSIPDRFSAQQFSDYHSELNMSSLELGDSALYFCASSTYRQGLDGYTFGSGTRLTVV.